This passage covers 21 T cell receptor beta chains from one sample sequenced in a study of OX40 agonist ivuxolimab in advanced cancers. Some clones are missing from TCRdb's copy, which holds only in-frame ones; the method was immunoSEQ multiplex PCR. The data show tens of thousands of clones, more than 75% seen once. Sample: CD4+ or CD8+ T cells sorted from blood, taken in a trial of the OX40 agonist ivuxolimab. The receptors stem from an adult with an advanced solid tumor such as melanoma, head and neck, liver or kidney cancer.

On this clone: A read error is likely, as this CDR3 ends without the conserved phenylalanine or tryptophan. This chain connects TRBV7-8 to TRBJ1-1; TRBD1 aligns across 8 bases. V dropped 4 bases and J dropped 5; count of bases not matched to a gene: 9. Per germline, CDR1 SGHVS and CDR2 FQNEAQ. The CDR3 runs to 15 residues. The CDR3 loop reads CASSSSLDRVTEAFL. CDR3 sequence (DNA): TGTGCCAGCAGCTCTTCACTGGACAGGGTAACTGAAGCTTTCCTT.

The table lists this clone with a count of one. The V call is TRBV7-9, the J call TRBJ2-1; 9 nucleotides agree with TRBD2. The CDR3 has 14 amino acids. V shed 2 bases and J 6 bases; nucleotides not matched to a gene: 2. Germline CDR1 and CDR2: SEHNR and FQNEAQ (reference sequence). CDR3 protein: CASSLSGLANEQFF. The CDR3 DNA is TGTGCCAGCAGCTTATCGGGACTAGCCAATGAGCAGTTCTTC.

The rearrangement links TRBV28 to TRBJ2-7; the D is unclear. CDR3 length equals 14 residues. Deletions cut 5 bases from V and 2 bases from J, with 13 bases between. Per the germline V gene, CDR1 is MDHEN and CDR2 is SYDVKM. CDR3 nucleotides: TGTGCCAGCAGTGACGTCTCTAACCCCTACGAGCAGTACTTC. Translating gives CASSDVSNPYEQYF.

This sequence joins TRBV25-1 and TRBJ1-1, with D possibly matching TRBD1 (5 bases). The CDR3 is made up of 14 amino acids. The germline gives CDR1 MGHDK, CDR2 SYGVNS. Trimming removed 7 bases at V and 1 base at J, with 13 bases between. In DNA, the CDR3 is TGTGCCAGCACCCCCATGGGGCCGAACACTGAAGCTTTCTTT. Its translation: CASTPMGPNTEAFF.

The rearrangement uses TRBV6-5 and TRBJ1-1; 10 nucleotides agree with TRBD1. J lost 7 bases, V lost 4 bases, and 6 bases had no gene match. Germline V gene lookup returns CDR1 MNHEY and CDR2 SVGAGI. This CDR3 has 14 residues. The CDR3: CASSSWTGGNEAFF. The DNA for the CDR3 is TGTGCCAGCAGTTCCTGGACAGGGGGGAATGAAGCTTTCTTT.

CDR3 in amino acids: CASSGQGFSGYTF. CDR3 in DNA: TGCGCCAGCAGTGGACAGGGCTTTAGCGGCTACACCTTC. The chain joins TRBV10-2 to TRBJ1-2, with 7 bases lining up with TRBD1. Germline assignment: CDR1 WSHSY and CDR2 SAAADI. Trimming took 4 bases from V and 8 from J; bases not matched to a gene: 7. The CDR3 is made up of 13 amino acids.

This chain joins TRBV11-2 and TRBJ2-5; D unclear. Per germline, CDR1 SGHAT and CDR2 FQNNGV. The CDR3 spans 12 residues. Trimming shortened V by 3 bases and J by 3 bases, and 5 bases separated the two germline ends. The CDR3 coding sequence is TGTGCCAGCAGCTTTATGGAAGAGACCCAGTACTTC. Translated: CASSFMEETQYF.

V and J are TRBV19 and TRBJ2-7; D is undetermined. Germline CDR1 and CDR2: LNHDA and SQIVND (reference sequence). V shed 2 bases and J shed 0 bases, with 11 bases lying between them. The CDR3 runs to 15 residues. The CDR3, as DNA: TGTGCCAGTAGTATAAGTTGGGCTAACTCCTACGAGCAGTACTTC. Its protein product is CASSISWANSYEQYF.

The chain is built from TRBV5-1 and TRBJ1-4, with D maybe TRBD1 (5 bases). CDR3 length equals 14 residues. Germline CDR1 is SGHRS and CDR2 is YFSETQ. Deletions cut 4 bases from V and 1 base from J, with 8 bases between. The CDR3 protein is CASSAGGTNEKLFF. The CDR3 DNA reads TGCGCCAGCAGCGCTGGGGGAACTAATGAAAAACTGTTTTTT.

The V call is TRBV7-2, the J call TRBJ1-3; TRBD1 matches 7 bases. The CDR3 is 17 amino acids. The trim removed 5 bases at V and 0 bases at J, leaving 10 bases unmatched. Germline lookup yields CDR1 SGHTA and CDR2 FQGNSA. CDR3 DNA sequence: TGTGCCAGCAGCCCAAGGTGGGGACAGATCTCTGGAAACACCATATATTTT. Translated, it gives CASSPRWGQISGNTIYF.

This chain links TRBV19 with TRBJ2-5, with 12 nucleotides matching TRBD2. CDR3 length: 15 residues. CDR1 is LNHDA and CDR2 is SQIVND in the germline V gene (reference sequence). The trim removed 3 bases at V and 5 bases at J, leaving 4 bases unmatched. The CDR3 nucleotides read TGTGCCAGTAGTATGACTAGCGGGAGCTGGGAGACCCAGTACTTC. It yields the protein CASSMTSGSWETQYF.

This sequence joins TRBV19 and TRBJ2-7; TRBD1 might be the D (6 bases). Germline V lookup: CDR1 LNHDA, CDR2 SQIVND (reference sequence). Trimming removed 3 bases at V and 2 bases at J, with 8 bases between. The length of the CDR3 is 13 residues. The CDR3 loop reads CASSMTGTYEQYF. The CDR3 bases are TGTGCCAGTAGTATGACAGGTACCTACGAGCAGTACTTC.

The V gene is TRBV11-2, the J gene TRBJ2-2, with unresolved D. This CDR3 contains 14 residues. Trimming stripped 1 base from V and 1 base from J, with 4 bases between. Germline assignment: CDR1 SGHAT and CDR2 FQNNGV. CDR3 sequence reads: CASSLVGNTGELFF. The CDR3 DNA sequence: TGTGCCAGCAGCTTAGTAGGGAACACCGGGGAGCTGTTTTTT.

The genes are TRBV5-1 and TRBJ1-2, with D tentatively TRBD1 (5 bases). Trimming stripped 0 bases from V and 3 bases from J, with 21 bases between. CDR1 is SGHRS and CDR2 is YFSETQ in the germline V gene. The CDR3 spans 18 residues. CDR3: CASSLEGPGWRMDYGYTF. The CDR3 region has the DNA TGCGCCAGCAGCTTGGAAGGGCCAGGGTGGAGGATGGACTATGGCTACACCTTC.

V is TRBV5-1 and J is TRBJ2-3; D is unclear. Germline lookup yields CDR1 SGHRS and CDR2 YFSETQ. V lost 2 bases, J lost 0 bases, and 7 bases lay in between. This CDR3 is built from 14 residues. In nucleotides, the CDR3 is TGCGCCAGCAGCTTTAGGGTGAGCACAGATACGCAGTATTTT. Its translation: CASSFRVSTDTQYF.

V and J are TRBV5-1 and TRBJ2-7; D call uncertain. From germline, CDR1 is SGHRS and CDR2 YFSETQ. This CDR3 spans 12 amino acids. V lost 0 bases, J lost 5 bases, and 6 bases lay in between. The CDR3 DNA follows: TGCGCCAGCAGCTTGGGGGTGAACGAGCAGTACTTC. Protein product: CASSLGVNEQYF.

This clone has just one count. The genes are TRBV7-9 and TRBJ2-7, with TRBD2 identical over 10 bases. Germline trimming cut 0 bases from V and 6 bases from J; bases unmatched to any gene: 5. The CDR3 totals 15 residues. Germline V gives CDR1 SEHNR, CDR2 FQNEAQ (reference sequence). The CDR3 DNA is TGTGCCAGCAGCTTAGCCGCTAGCGGGAGAGGCGAGCAGTACTTC. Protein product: CASSLAASGRGEQYF.

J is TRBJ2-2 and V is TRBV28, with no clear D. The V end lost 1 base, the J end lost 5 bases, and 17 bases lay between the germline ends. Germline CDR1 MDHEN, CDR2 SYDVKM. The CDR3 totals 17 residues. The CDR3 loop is CASSLYLVGVLTGELFF. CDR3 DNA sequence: TGTGCCAGCAGTTTATATCTGGTTGGAGTATTAACCGGGGAGCTGTTTTTT.

The CDR3 DNA sequence: TGCGCCAGCAGCCAAGATCGTATAGAACCCTACAATGAGCAGTTCTTC. The encoded protein is CASSQDRIEPYNEQFF. The chain recombines TRBV4-3 with TRBJ2-1; D remains unclear. This CDR3 has 16 residues. V was pared by 0 bases and J by 2 bases, with 11 bases between. Germline V lookup: CDR1 LGHNA, CDR2 YSLEER.

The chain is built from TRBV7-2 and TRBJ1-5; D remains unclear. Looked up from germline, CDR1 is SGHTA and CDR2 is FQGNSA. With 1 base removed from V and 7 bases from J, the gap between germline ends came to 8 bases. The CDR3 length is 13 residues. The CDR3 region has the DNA TGTGCCAGCAGCTTAGGAGCCAACCAGCCCCAGCATTTT. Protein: CASSLGANQPQHF.

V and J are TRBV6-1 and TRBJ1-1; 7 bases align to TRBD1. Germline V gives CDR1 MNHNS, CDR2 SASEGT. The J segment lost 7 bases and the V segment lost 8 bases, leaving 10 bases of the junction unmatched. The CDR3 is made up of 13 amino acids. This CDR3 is CASSGQEGDEAFF. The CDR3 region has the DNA TGTGCCAGCTCTGGACAGGAGGGGGATGAAGCTTTCTTT.